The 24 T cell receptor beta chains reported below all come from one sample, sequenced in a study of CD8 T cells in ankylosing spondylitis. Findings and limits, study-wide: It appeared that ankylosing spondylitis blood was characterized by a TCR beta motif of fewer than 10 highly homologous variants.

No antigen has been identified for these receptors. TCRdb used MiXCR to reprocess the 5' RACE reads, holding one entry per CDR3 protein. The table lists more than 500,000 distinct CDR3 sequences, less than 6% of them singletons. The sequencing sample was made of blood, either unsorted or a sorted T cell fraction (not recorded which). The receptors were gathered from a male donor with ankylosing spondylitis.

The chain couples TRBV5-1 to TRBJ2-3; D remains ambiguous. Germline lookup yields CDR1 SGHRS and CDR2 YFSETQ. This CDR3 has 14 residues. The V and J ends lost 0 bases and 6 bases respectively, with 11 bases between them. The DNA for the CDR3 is TGCGCCAGCAGCTTGGCCCCGGGTTCCGATACGCAGTATTTT. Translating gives CASSLAPGSDTQYF.

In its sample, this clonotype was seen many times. CDR3: CASSLGVEDTQYF. CDR3 DNA: TGCGCCAGCAGCTTGGGCGTAGAAGATACGCAGTATTTT. The gene calls are TRBV5-1 and TRBJ2-3; D unresolved. Trimming removed 0 bases from V and 5 bases from J, with 7 bases in between. CDR3 size: 13 residues. Germline-derived CDR1 and CDR2 are SGHRS and YFSETQ.

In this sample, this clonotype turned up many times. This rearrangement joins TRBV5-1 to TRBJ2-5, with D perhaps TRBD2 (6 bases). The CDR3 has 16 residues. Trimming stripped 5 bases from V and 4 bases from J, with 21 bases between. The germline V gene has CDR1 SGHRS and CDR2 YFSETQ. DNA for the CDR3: TGCGCCAGCAGTCGCGGAGGGGCCCTTAGCGGAGAGACCCAGTACTTC. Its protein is CASSRGGALSGETQYF.

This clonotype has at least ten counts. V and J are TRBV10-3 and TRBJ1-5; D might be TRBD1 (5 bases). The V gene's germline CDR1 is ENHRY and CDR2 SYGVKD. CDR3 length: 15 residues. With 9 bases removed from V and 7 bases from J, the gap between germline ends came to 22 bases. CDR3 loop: CAISRDHGTGQPQHF. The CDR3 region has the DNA TGTGCCATTTCTCGGGATCACGGGACGGGACAGCCCCAGCATTTT.

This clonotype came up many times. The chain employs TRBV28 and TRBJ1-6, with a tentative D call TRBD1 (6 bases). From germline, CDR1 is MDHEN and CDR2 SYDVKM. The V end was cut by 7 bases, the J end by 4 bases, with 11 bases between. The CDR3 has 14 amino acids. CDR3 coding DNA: TGTGCCAGCAACAACCAGGGGTATAATTCACCCCTCCACTTT. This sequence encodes CASNNQGYNSPLHF.

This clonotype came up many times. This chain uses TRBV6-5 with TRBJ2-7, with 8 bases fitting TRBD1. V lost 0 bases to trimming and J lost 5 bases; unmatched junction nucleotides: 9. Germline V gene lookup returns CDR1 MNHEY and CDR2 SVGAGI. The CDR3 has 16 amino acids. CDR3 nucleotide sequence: TGTGCCAGCAGTTACTCGAGAAGGACAGGGAGCCACGAGCAGTACTTC. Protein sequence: CASSYSRRTGSHEQYF.

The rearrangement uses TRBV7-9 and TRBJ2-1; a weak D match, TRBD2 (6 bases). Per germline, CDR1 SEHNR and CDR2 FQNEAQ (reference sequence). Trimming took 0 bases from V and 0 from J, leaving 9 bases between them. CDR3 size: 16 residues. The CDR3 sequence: CASSLAGRPSYNEQFF. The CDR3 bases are TGTGCCAGCAGCTTAGCTGGGAGGCCCTCCTACAATGAGCAGTTCTTC.

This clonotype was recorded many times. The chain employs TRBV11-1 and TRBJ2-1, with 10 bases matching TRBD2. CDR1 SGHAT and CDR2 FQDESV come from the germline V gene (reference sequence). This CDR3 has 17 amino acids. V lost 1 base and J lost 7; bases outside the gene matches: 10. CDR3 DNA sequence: TGTGCCAGCAGCTTAGAAGCGGGGGGGCCTTCAGGGAATGAGCAGTTCTTC. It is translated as CASSLEAGGPSGNEQFF. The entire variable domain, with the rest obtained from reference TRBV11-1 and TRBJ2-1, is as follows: EAEVAQSPRYKITEKSQAVAFWCDPISGHATLYWYRQILGQGPELLVQFQDESVVDDSQLPKDRFSAERLKGVDSTLKIQPAELGDSAMYLCASSLEAGGPSGNEQFFGPGTRLTVL.

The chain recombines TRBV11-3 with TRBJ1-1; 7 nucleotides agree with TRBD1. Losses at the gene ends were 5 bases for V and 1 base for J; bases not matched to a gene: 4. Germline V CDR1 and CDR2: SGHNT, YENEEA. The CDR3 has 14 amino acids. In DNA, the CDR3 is TGTGCCAGCAGCAAGGGACAGTCGAACACTGAAGCTTTCTTT. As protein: CASSKGQSNTEAFF. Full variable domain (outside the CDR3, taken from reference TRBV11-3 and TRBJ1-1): EAGVVQSPRYKIIEKKQPVAFWCNPISGHNTLYWYLQNLGQGPELLIRYENEEAVDDSQLPKDRFSAERLKGVDSTLKIQPAELGDSAVYLCASSKGQSNTEAFFGQGTRLTVV.

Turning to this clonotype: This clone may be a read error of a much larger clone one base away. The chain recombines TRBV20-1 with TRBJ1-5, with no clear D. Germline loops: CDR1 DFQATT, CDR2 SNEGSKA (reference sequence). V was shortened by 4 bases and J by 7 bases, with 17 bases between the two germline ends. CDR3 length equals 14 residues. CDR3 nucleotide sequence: TGCAGTGCTACGAGGGCACGGCGCGGACAGCCCCAGCATTTT. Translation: CSATRARRGQPQHF.

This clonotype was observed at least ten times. This chain's CDR3 is CASSLVRGTGELFF. CDR3 DNA sequence: TGTGCCAGCAGCTTAGTCAGGGGCACCGGGGAGCTGTTTTTT. This chain connects TRBV7-8 to TRBJ2-2; possibly TRBD1 for D (6 bases). Germline V gene lookup returns CDR1 SGHVS and CDR2 FQNEAQ. The V gene lost 1 base and the J gene lost 4 bases, with 7 bases spanning the gap. CDR3 size: 14 residues. Based on the CDR3 plus reference TRBV7-8 and TRBJ2-2, the full variable domain is GAGVSQSPRYKVAKRGQDVALRCDPISGHVSLFWYQQALGQGPEFLTYFQNEAQLDKSGLPSDRFFAERPEGSVSTLKIQRTQQEDSAVYLCASSLVRGTGELFFGEGSRLTVL.

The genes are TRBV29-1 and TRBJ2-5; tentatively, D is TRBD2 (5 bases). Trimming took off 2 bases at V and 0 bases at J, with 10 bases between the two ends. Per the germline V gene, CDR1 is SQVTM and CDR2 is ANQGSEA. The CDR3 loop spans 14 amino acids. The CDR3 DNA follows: TGCAGCGTTGAACCCGACTATAACCAAGAGACCCAGTACTTC. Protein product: CSVEPDYNQETQYF.

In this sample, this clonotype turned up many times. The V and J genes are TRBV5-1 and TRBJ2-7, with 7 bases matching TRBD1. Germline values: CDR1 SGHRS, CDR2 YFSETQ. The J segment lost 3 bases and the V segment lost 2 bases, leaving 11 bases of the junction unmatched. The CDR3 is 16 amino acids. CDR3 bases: TGCGCCAGCAGCTTCCCCCGACAGGGCCTCAGCTACGAGCAGTACTTC. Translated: CASSFPRQGLSYEQYF. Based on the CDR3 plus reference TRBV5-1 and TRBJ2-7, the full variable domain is KAGVTQTPRYLIKTRGQQVTLSCSPISGHRSVSWYQQTPGQGLQFLFEYFSETQRNKGNFPGRFSGRQFSNSRSEMNVSTLELGDSALYLCASSFPRQGLSYEQYFGPGTRLTVT.

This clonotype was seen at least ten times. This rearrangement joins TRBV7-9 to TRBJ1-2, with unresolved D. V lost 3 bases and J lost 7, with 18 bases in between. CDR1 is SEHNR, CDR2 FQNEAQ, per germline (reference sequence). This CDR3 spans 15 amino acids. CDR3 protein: CASSFTDVPAGGYTF. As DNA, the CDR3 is TGTGCCAGCAGCTTTACCGATGTCCCTGCTGGTGGCTACACCTTC.

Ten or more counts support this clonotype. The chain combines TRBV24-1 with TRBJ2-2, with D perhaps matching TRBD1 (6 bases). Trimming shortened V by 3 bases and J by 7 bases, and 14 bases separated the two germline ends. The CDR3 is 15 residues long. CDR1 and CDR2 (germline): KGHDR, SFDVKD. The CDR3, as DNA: TGTGCCACCAGTGATCCAGGGGCGCTCGTCGGGGAGCTGTTTTTT. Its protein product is CATSDPGALVGELFF.

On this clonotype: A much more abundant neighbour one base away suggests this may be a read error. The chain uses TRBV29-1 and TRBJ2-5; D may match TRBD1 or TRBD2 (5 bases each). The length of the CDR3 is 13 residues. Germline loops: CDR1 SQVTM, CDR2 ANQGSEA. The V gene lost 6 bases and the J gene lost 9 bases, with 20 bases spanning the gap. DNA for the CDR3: TGCAGCGTGGCCCGGCAGGGTGCGGAGGCCCAGTACTTC. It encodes CSVARQGAEAQYF.

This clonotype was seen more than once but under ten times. The chain's CDR3 is CASRPPGSRVDTQYF. The CDR3, as DNA: TGTGCCAGCAGGCCCCCGGGATCACGGGTTGATACGCAGTATTTT. The chain recombines TRBV7-2 with TRBJ2-3, with D perhaps matching TRBD2 (5 bases). Per germline, CDR1 SGHTA and CDR2 FQGNSA. CDR3 length: 15 residues. Trimming left V 6 bases short and J 6 bases short, with 19 bases between.

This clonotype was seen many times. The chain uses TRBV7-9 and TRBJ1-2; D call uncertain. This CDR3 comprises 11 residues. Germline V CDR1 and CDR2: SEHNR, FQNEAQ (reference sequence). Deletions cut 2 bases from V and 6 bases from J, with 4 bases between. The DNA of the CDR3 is TGTGCCAGCAGCTTAAGCAATGGCTACACCTTC. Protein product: CASSLSNGYTF.

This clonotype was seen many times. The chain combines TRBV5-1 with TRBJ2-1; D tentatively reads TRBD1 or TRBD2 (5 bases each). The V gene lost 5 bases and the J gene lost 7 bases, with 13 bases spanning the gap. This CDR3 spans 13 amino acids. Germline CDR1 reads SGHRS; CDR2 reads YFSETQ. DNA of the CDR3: TGCGCCAGCAGGTTCGGGACCGGGAATGAGCAGTTCTTC. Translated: CASRFGTGNEQFF.

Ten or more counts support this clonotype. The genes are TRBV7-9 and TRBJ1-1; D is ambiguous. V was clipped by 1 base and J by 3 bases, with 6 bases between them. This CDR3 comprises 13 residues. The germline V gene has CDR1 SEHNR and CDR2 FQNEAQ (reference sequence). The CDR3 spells CASSLVGHTEAFF. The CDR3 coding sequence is TGTGCCAGCAGCTTAGTTGGGCACACTGAAGCTTTCTTT.

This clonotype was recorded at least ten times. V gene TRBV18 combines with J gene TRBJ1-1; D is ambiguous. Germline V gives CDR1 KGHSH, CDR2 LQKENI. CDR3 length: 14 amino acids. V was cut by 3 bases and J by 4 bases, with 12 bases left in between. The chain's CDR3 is CASSPGFLGTEAFF. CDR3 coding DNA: TGTGCCAGCTCACCGGGATTTTTGGGCACTGAAGCTTTCTTT.

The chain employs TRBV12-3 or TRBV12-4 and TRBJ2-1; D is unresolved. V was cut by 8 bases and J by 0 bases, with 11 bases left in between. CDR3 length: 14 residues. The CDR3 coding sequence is TGTGCCAGCTCGAACCTGTTCTCCTACAATGAGCAGTTCTTC. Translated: CASSNLFSYNEQFF.

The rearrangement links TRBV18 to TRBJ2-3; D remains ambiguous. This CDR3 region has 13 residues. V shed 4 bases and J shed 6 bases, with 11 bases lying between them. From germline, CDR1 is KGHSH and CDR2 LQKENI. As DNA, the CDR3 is TGTGCCAGCTCACTTAACCACGGGGATACGCAGTATTTT. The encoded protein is CASSLNHGDTQYF. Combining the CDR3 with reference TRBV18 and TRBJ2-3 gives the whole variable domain NAGVMQNPRHLVRRRGQEARLRCSPMKGHSHVYWYRQLPEEGLKFMVYLQKENIIDESGMPKERFSAEFPKEGPSILRIQQVVRGDSAAYFCASSLNHGDTQYFGPGTRLTVL.

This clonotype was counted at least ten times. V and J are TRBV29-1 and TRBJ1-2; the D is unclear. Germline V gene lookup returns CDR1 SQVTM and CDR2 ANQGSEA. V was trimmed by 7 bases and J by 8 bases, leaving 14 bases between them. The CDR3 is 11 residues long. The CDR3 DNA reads TGCAGCGCTGATAGGACTCCCGGCTACACCTTC. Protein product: CSADRTPGYTF. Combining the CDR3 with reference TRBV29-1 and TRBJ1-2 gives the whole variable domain SAVISQKPSRDICQRGTSLTIQCQVDSQVTMMFWYRQQPGQSLTLIATANQGSEATYESGFVIDKFPISRPNLTFSTLTVSNMSPEDSSIYLCSADRTPGYTFGSGTRLTVV.